Listed here are 11 T cell receptor beta chains from one sample, sequenced in a study of beta chain features in type 1 diabetes (dated 2018 in TCRdb). The library was prepared using the immunoSEQ multiplex PCR assay. All of the isolated RNA was reverse transcribed with the High Capacity cDNA Reverse Transcription Kit, so expressed TCRB transcripts were sequenced. The table was pulled from immuneACCESS by TCRdb, which kept in-frame rearrangements only. Such tables lose some clones; where checked, under half of the loss comes from unresolved V genes, and the rest has no known cause. The sample yields 200,000 to 300,000 clones; 68% were counted once. The top ten hold approximately 0.053% of the sample. The sample comprised naive CD4+ T cells from blood. In the paper's terms, the cell subset or site label means: true naive CD4+ T cells. The source is a man younger than 40 in good health.

The V gene is TRBV7-8, the J gene TRBJ2-5, with D possibly matching TRBD1 (6 bases). The CDR3 runs to 11 residues. Germline V gives CDR1 SGHVS, CDR2 FQNEAQ. V was clipped by 5 bases and J by 9 bases, with 10 bases between them. The CDR3 reads CASSPKGAQYF. The CDR3 region has the DNA TGTGCCAGCAGCCCGAAGGGGGCCCAGTACTTC.

This clone was recorded only once. The identical CDR3 is also encoded by other nucleotide sequences in the sample. V gene TRBV30 combines with J gene TRBJ1-1; TRBD1 agrees at 10 bases. CDR1 is GTSNPN and CDR2 is SVGIG in the germline V gene (reference sequence). J was trimmed by 5 bases and V by 5 bases; bases with no gene match: 2. The CDR3 covers 12 residues. In DNA, the CDR3 is TGTGCCTGGGGGACAGGGGATACTGAAGCTTTCTTT. It codes for CAWGTGDTEAFF.

This rearrangement joins TRBV7-9 to TRBJ2-5; 8 nucleotides align to TRBD2. Looked up from germline, CDR1 is SEHNR and CDR2 is FQNEAQ (reference sequence). The CDR3 has 16 residues. The V gene end was trimmed by 4 bases and the J gene end by 5 bases; junction bases not matched to a gene: 12. The CDR3 here is CASSSPYRGGLETQYF. The DNA of the CDR3 is TGTGCCAGCAGCTCCCCCTATCGGGGGGGGCTCGAGACCCAGTACTTC.

This chain uses TRBV5-4 with TRBJ2-1; D may be TRBD2 (5 bases). Germline assignment: CDR1 SGHNT and CDR2 YYREEE (reference sequence). The CDR3 is 15 amino acids. V lost 0 bases to trimming and J lost 0 bases, with 7 bases between them. CDR3 sequence: CASSLASLSYNEQFF. CDR3 in DNA: TGTGCCAGCAGCTTGGCTAGCCTCTCCTACAATGAGCAGTTCTTC.

The chain's CDR3 is CASGTGNTGELFF. CDR3 nucleotide sequence: TGCGCCAGCGGGACAGGGAACACCGGGGAGCTGTTTTTT. The chain combines TRBV5-1 with TRBJ2-2; TRBD1 matches 8 bases. The germline CDR1 and CDR2 sequences are SGHRS and YFSETQ. The CDR3 runs to 13 residues. J lost 1 base, V lost 7 bases, and 0 bases had no gene match. The full variable domain, in which reference TRBV5-1 and TRBJ2-2 provide the parts outside the CDR3, is KAGVTQTPRYLIKTRGQQVTLSCSPISGHRSVSWYQQTPGQGLQFLFEYFSETQRNKGNFPGRFSGRQFSNSRSEMNVSTLELGDSALYLCASGTGNTGELFFGEGSRLTVL.

This clone has only a few counts. CDR3 residues: CSVKRNNEQFF. CDR3 nucleotide sequence: TGCAGCGTTAAGCGAAACAATGAGCAGTTCTTC. The rearrangement links TRBV29-1 to TRBJ2-1; D is unresolved. The germline V and J ends were trimmed by 5 bases and 5 bases, with 7 bases remaining between them. This CDR3 comprises 11 residues. Germline CDR1 reads SQVTM; CDR2 reads ANQGSEA.

This chain connects TRBV7-8 to TRBJ1-2; 8 bases agree with TRBD1. Trimming at V came to 5 bases and at J to 5 bases, leaving 10 bases not matched to a gene. This CDR3 is built from 15 residues. Germline V gives CDR1 SGHVS, CDR2 FQNEAQ. CDR3 residues: CASSTTQGADYGYTF. The CDR3 region has the DNA TGTGCCAGCAGCACCACCCAGGGGGCAGATTATGGCTACACCTTC.

This clone appeared once. The chain carries TRBV2 and TRBJ2-5; D gene ambiguous. V lost 2 bases, J lost 5 bases, and 6 bases lay in between. This CDR3 has 12 amino acids. Germline CDR1 is SNHLY and CDR2 is FYNNEI. In nucleotides, the CDR3 is TGTGCCAGCAGTGAATTGGCTGAGACCCAGTACTTC. Protein: CASSELAETQYF.

J is TRBJ2-1 and V is TRBV20-1, with D unclear. CDR3 size: 10 residues. The germline V gene has CDR1 DFQATT and CDR2 SNEGSKA (reference sequence). Trimming stripped 7 bases from V and 8 bases from J, with 9 bases between. Here the CDR3 DNA reads TGCAGTGTTGAAGGCTATGAGCAGTTCTTC. It translates to CSVEGYEQFF.

CDR3 bases: TGTGCCAGCAGCATGGGACTGGACAGGTACTCCTACGAGCAGTACTTC. Its translation is CASSMGLDRYSYEQYF. The chain couples TRBV7-9 to TRBJ2-7, with D perhaps TRBD1 (7 bases). Germline CDR1 reads SEHNR; CDR2 reads FQNEAQ (reference sequence). The ends were cut back, 5 bases at V and 0 bases at J, with 17 bases in the middle. This CDR3 spans 16 amino acids. Together with reference TRBV7-9 and TRBJ2-7, the CDR3 gives the full variable domain: DTGVSQNPRHKITKRGQNVTFRCDPISEHNRLYWYRQTLGQGPEFLTYFQNEAQLEKSRLLSDRFSAERPKGSFSTLEIQRTEQGDSAMYLCASSMGLDRYSYEQYFGPGTRLTVT.

The CDR3 loop reads CASSPTGSHNEQFF. In DNA form, the CDR3 reads TGTGCCAGCAGCCCGACAGGGTCCCACAATGAGCAGTTCTTC. The V call is TRBV5-6, the J call TRBJ2-1; 7 bases agree with TRBD1. V lost 4 bases, J lost 5 bases, and 6 bases stayed unmatched. Germline CDR1 reads SGHDT; CDR2 reads YYEEEE. CDR3 length: 14 residues.